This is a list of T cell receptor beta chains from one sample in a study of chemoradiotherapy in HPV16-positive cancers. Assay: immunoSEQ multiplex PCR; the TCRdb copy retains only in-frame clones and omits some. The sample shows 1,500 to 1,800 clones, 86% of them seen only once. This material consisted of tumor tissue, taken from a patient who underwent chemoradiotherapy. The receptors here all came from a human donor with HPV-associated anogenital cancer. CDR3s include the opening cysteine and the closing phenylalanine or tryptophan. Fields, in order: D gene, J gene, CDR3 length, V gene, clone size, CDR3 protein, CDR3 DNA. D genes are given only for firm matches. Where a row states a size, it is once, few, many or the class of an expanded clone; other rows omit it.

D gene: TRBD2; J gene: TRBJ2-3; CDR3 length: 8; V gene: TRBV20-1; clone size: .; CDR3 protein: CSAPGGNF; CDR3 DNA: TGCAGTGCACCGGGGGGGAATTTT
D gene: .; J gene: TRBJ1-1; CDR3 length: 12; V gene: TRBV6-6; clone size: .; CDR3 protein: CASSLAGTEAFF; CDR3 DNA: TGTGCCAGCAGCCTGGCGGGGACTGAAGCTTTCTTT
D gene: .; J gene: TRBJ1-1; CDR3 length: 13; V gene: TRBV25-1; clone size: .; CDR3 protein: CASSELWDTEAFF; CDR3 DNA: TGTGCCAGCAGTGAACTATGGGACACTGAAGCTTTCTTT
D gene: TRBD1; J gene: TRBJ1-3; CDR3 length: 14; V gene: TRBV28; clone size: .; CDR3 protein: CASSYKGGGNTIYF; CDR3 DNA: TGTGCCAGCTCTTACAAAGGGGGCGGAAACACCATATATTTT
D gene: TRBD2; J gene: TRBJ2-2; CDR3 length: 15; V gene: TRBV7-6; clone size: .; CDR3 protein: CASSLVAAGAGELFF; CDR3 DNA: TGTGCCAGCAGCTTAGTCGCAGCGGGGGCCGGGGAGCTGTTTTTT
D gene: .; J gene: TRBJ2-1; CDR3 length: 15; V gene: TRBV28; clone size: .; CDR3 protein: CASSYLLNSYNEQFF; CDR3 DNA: TGTGCCAGCAGTTACTTGTTAAACTCCTACAATGAGCAGTTCTTC
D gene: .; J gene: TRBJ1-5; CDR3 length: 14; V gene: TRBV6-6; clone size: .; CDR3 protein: CASSLQSGYQPQHF; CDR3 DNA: TGTGCCAGCAGTTTGCAATCGGGGTATCAGCCCCAGCATTTT
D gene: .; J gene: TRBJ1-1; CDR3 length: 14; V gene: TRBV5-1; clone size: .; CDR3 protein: CASSLTTGRTEAFF; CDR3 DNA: TGCGCCAGCAGCTTGACGACAGGCAGGACTGAAGCTTTCTTT
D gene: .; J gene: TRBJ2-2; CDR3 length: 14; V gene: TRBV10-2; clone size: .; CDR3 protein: CASSESKSAGELFF; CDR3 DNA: TGCGCCAGCAGTGAGTCGAAGTCGGCCGGGGAGCTGTTTTTT
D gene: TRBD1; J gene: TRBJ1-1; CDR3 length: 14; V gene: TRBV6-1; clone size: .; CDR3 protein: CASSADRGRTEAFF; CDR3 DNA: TGTGCCAGCAGTGCAGACAGGGGGCGAACTGAAGCTTTCTTT
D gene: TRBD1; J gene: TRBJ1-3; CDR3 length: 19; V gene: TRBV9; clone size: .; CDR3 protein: CASSVPGGTGGLNGNTIYF; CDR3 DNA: TGTGCCAGCAGCGTTCCAGGCGGGACAGGGGGTCTAAATGGAAACACCATATATTTT
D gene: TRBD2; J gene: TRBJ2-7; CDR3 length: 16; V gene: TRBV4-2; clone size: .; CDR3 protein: CASSQALAGAVAEQYF; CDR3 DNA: TGTGCCAGCAGCCAAGCCCTAGCGGGAGCAGTAGCCGAGCAGTACTTC
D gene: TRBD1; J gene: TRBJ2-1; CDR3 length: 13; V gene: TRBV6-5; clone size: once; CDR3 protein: CATRGKLINEQFF; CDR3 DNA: TGTGCCACCAGGGGGAAGCTTATCAATGAGCAGTTCTTC
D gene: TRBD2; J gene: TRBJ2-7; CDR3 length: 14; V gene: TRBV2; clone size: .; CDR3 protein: CASSRGGGSYEQYF; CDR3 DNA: TGTGCCAGCAGTCGGGGGGGTGGTTCCTACGAGCAGTACTTC
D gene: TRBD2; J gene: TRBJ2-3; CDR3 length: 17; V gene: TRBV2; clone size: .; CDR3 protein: CASSPGLAGAGRDTQYF; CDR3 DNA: TGTGCCAGCAGTCCCGGACTAGCGGGGGCCGGGCGGGATACGCAGTATTTT
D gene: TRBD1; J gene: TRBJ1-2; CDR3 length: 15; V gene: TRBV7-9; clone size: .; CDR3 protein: CASRSLDRGQSGYTF; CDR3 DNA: TGTGCCAGCAGATCCTTAGACAGGGGGCAAAGTGGCTACACCTTC
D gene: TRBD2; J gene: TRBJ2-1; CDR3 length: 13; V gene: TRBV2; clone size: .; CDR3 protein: CASEAGVDNEQFF; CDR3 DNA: TGTGCCAGCGAAGCGGGAGTCGACAATGAGCAGTTCTTC
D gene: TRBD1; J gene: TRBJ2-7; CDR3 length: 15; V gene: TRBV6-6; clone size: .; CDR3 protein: CASSYTGGAGVEQYF; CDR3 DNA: TGTGCCAGCAGTTACACAGGGGGCGCGGGAGTAGAGCAGTACTTC
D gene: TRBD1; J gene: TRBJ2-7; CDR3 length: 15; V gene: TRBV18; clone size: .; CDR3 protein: CASSLTGTGAYEQYF; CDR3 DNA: TGTGCCAGCTCACTCACCGGGACAGGGGCCTACGAGCAGTACTTC
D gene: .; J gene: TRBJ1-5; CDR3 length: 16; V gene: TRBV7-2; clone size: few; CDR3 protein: CASSLASGRGRQPQHF; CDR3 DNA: TGTGCCAGCAGCTTAGCGTCTGGACGGGGGCGGCAGCCCCAGCATTTT
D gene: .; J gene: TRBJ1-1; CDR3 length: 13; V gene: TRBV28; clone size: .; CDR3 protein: CASSFRDNTEAFF; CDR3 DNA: TGTGCCAGCAGTTTTCGGGACAACACTGAAGCTTTCTTT
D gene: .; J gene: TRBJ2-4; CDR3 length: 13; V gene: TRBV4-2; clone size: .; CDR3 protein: CASSYGNKNIQYF; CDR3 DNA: TGTGCCAGCAGCTACGGGAACAAAAACATTCAGTACTTC
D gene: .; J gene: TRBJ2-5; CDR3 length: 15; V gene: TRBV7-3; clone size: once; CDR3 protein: CASRLGQTPQETQYF; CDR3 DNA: TGTGCCAGCAGGCTTGGACAGACGCCCCAAGAGACCCAGTACTTC
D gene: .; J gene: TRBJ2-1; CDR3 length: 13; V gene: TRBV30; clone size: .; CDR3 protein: CAWSVRDTIEQFF; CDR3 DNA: TGTGCCTGGAGTGTAAGAGATACCATTGAGCAGTTCTTC
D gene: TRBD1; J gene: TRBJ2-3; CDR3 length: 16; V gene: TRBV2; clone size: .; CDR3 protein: CASSSPGQGSTDTQYF; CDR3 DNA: TGTGCCAGCAGCTCGCCGGGACAGGGTTCCACAGATACGCAGTATTTT
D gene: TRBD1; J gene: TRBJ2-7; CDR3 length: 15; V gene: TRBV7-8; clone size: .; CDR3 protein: CASSITSGTGYEQYF; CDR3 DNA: TGTGCCAGCAGCATAACGTCCGGGACAGGCTACGAGCAGTACTTC
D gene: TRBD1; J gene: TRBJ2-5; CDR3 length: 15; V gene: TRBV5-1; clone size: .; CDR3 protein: CASSQTGGSVETQYF; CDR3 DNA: TGCGCCAGCAGCCAGACAGGGGGCTCGGTGGAGACCCAGTACTTC
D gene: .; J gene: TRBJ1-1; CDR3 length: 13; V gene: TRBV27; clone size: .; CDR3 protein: CASRYLLDAEAFF; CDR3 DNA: TGTGCCAGCCGATACCTTCTCGATGCTGAAGCTTTCTTT
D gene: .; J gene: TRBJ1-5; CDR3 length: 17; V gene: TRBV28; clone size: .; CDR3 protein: CASQPPRAGFVEQPQHF; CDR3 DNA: TGTGCCAGCCAGCCTCCCAGGGCAGGGTTCGTCGAGCAGCCCCAGCATTTT
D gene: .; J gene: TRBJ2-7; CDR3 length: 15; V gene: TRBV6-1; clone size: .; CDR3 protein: CASSEWRGPSYEQYF; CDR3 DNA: TGTGCCAGCAGTGAATGGAGAGGGCCGTCCTACGAGCAGTACTTC
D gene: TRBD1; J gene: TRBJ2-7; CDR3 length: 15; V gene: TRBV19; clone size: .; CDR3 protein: CASSIGSGQPYEQYF; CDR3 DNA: TGTGCCAGTAGTATAGGTTCGGGACAGCCATACGAGCAGTACTTC
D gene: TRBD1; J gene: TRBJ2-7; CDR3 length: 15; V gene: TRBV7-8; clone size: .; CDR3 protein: CASSITSGTGYEQYF; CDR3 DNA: TGTGCCAGCAGCATAACGTCCGGGACAGGCTACGAGCAGTACTTC
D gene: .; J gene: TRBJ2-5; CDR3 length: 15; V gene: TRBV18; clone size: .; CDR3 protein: CASSRLYSVSETQYF; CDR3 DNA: TGTGCCAGCTCACGTCTCTATAGTGTGTCAGAGACCCAGTACTTC
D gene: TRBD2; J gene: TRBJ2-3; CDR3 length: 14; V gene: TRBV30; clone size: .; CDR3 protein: CAWSGAGGQDTQYF; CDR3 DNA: TGTGCCTGGAGTGGAGCGGGGGGGCAAGATACGCAGTATTTT
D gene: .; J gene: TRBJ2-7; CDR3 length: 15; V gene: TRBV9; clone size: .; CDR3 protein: CASSVEGLDSYEQYF; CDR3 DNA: TGTGCCAGCAGCGTAGAAGGGCTAGATTCCTACGAGCAGTACTTC
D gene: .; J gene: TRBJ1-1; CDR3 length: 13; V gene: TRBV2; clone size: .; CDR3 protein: CASSGQPDTEAFF; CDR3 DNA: TGTGCCAGCAGTGGACAGCCCGACACTGAAGCTTTCTTT
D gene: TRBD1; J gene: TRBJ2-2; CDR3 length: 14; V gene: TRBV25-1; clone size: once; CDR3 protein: CASMGQGGTGELFF; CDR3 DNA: TGTGCCAGCATGGGACAGGGAGGAACCGGGGAGCTGTTTTTT
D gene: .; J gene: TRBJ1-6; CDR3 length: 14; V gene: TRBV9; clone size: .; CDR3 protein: CASSNSPEGGALHF; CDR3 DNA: TGTGCCAGCAGCAACTCCCCGGAGGGTGGGGCCCTCCACTTT
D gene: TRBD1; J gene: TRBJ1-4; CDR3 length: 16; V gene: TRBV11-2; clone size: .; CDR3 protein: CASSQGTASGNEKLFF; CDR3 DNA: TGTGCCAGCAGCCAAGGGACAGCTTCGGGTAATGAAAAACTGTTTTTT
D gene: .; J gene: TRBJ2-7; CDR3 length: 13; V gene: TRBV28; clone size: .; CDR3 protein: CASSFAGNYEQYF; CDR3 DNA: TGTGCCAGCAGTTTCGCAGGGAACTACGAGCAGTACTTC
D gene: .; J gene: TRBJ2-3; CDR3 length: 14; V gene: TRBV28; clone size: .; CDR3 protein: CASSLRGTGDTQYF; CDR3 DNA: TGTGCCAGCAGTTTACGCGGCACGGGGGATACGCAGTATTTT
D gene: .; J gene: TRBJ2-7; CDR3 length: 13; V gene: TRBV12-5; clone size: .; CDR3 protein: CASANGRREEQYF; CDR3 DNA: TGTGCTAGTGCAAATGGACGACGCGAAGAGCAGTACTTC
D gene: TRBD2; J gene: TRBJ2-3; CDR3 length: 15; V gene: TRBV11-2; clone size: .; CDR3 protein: CASSLQLAGTDTQYF; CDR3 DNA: TGTGCCAGCAGCTTACAACTAGCGGGCACAGATACGCAGTATTTT
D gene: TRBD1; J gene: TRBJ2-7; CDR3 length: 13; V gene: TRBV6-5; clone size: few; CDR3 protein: CASRPGQAYEQYF; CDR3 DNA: TGTGCCAGCAGGCCGGGACAGGCATACGAGCAGTACTTC
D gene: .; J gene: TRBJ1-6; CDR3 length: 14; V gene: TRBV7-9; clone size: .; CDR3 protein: CASSSDTYNSPLHF; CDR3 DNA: TGTGCCAGCAGTTCAGACACTTATAATTCACCCCTCCACTTT
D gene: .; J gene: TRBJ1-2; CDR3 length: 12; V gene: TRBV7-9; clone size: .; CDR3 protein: CASSPRGNGYTF; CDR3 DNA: TGTGCCAGCAGCCCAAGAGGGAATGGCTACACCTTC
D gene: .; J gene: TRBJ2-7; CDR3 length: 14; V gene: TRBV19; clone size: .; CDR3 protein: CASSGGGRNYEQYF; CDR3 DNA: TGTGCCAGCTCCGGAGGGGGGAGGAACTACGAGCAGTACTTC
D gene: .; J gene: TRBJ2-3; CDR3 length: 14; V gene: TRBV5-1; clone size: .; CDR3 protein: CASSLADYTDTQYF; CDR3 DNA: TGCGCCAGCAGCTTGGCGGACTACACAGATACGCAGTATTTT
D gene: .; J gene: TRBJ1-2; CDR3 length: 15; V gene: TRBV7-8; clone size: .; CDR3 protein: CASSSLIYGDYGYTF; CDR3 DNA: TGTGCCAGCAGCTCCTTAATTTACGGGGACTATGGCTACACCTTC